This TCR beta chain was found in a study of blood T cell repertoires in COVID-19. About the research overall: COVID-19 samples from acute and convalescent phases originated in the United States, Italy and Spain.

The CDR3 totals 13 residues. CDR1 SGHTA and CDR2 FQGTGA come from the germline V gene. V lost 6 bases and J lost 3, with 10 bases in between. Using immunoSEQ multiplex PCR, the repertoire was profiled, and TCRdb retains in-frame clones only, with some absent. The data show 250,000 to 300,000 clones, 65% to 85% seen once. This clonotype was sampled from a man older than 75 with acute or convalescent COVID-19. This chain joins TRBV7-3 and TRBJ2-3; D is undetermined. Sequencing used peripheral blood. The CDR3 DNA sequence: TGTGCCAGCAGTTTTGGCCCTACAGATACGCAGTATTTT. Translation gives CASSFGPTDTQYF.